These 27 T cell receptor beta chains share one sample of origin, sequenced in a study of blood T cell repertoires in COVID-19. Data came from immunoSEQ multiplex PCR; TCRdb stores just in-frame clones and leaves some out. The sample records more than 95,000 clones, almost 85% being singletons. The sequenced sample consisted of peripheral blood. These TCRs come from a man aged 65 to 85 with active or convalescent COVID-19.

The rearrangement joins TRBV7-6 to TRBJ1-5; no clear D gene. The CDR3 runs 17 residues. The germline CDR1 and CDR2 sequences are SGHVS and FNYEAQ. Trimming pared 1 base from V and 0 bases from J, leaving 13 bases between. The CDR3 sequence: CASSLGSSIASNQPQHF. In DNA form, the CDR3 reads TGTGCCAGCAGCTTAGGGAGTTCTATCGCTAGCAATCAGCCCCAGCATTTT.

The chain employs TRBV4-3 and TRBJ1-6, with D possibly TRBD1 on 5 matching bases. CDR3 length: 17 amino acids. V lost 1 base and J 7 bases, leaving 17 bases between the germline ends. Germline values: CDR1 LGHNA, CDR2 YSLEER. CDR3: CASSQGGGILENSPLHF. CDR3 sequence (DNA): TGCGCCAGCAGCCAAGGGGGCGGTATTTTGGAGAATTCACCCCTCCACTTT.

The chain has TRBV9 and TRBJ1-2, with 8 bases lining up with TRBD1. J was trimmed by 4 bases and V by 0 bases; bases with no gene match: 5. Germline assignment: CDR1 SGDLS and CDR2 YYNGEE. The CDR3 consists of 15 residues. CDR3 loop: CASSVEAGGLYGYTF. The DNA for the CDR3 is TGTGCCAGCAGCGTAGAGGCAGGGGGCCTCTATGGCTACACCTTC.

The sample holds many counts of this clone. The junction departs from the called germline gene at one end, perhaps through a read error. This chain links TRBV7-7 with TRBJ2-5, with D possibly matching TRBD2 (6 bases). Per the germline V gene, CDR1 is SSHAT and CDR2 is FNYEAQ (reference sequence). This CDR3 contains 15 residues. CDR3 in DNA: TGTGCTAGCAGCCCCGGGGGTCAAATGATGGAGACCCAGTACTTC. Its translation is CASSPGGQMMETQYF.

The genes are TRBV5-6 and TRBJ2-7; D possibly corresponds to TRBD2 (6 bases). The CDR3 runs to 13 residues. The germline V and J ends were trimmed by 4 bases and 6 bases, with 14 bases remaining between them. In germline, CDR1 is SGHDT, CDR2 YYEEEE. The CDR3 sequence is CASSPKDGGEQYF. The DNA of the CDR3 is TGTGCCAGCAGCCCCAAGGACGGGGGCGAGCAGTACTTC. Complete variable domain (other parts from reference TRBV5-6 and TRBJ2-7): DAGVTQSPTHLIKTRGQQVTLRCSPKSGHDTVSWYQQALGQGPQFIFQYYEEEERQRGNFPDRFSGHQFPNYSSELNVNALLLGDSALYLCASSPKDGGEQYFGPGTRLTVT.

V usage is TRBV7-2 and J usage is TRBJ2-7; D may be TRBD1 (6 bases). V lost 1 base and J lost 3, with 10 bases in between. Germline V gene lookup returns CDR1 SGHTA and CDR2 FQGNSA. This CDR3 comprises 14 residues. The CDR3 spells CASSLVSGDYEQYF. CDR3 sequence (DNA): TGTGCCAGCAGCTTAGTCTCAGGGGACTACGAGCAGTACTTC.

The rearrangement uses TRBV7-9 and TRBJ2-2; D unresolved. The germline V gene has CDR1 SEHNR and CDR2 FQNEAQ (reference sequence). The length of the CDR3 is 15 residues. With 3 bases removed from V and 0 bases from J, the gap between germline ends came to 8 bases. The CDR3 sequence is CASSFQRSNTGELFF. The CDR3 DNA reads as TGTGCCAGCAGCTTTCAGCGATCGAACACCGGGGAGCTGTTTTTT.

The sample holds a few counts of this clone. This chain uses TRBV6-5 with TRBJ2-7; D is perhaps TRBD1 (6 bases). This CDR3 is built from 14 residues. V lost 6 bases and J 7 bases, leaving 19 bases between the germline ends. Germline CDR1 is MNHEY and CDR2 is SVGAGI. The CDR3 coding sequence is TGTGCCAGCAGCGGGTACAGGGTAGTCGAGGAGCAGTACTTC. This codes for CASSGYRVVEEQYF.

V gene TRBV10-3 combines with J gene TRBJ1-1; D gene uncertain. The germline CDR1 and CDR2 sequences are ENHRY and SYGVKD. The CDR3 loop spans 14 amino acids. V was pared by 6 bases and J by 0 bases, with 11 bases between. In DNA form, the CDR3 reads TGTGCCATCAGCCCCTCTGGCATGAACACTGAAGCTTTCTTT. This sequence encodes CAISPSGMNTEAFF.

The CDR3 coding sequence is TGTGCCAGCAGCTTAGTACTAGCGGGCTCCTACAATGAGCAGTTCTTC. It yields the protein CASSLVLAGSYNEQFF. The V call is TRBV7-6, the J call TRBJ2-1, with 9 bases lining up with TRBD2. Germline V CDR1 and CDR2: SGHVS, FNYEAQ. The CDR3 extends over 16 amino acids. J lost 0 bases, V lost 1 base, and 1 base had no gene match.

The chain employs TRBV9 and TRBJ1-2; maybe TRBD1 (6 bases). Germline V CDR1 and CDR2: SGDLS, YYNGEE. Trimming took 4 bases from V and 3 from J, leaving 16 bases between them. The CDR3 is made up of 15 amino acids. CDR3 sequence (DNA): TGTGCCAGCAGCCCAACAGGGCTTCCCTACTATGGCTACACCTTC. Translating it yields CASSPTGLPYYGYTF.

This clone was recorded only once. This sequence joins TRBV16 and TRBJ1-1; the match to TRBD1 covers 7 bases. Per germline, CDR1 KGHSY and CDR2 FQNENV. The length of the CDR3 is 15 residues. Losses at the gene ends were 5 bases for V and 6 bases for J; bases not matched to a gene: 12. DNA for the CDR3: TGTGCCAGCAGCGGAAGAGGGGGCGGTCCCTCTGAAGCTTTCTTT. Encoded protein: CASSGRGGGPSEAFF. Filled out from reference TRBV16 and TRBJ1-1, the complete variable domain reads GEEVAQTPKHLVRGEGQKAKLYCAPIKGHSYVFWYQQVLKNEFKFLISFQNENVFDETGMPKERFSAKCLPNSPCSLEIQATKLEDSAVYFCASSGRGGGPSEAFFGQGTRLTVV.

This clone was counted only a few times. The chain joins TRBV16 to TRBJ1-5; D might be TRBD1 (5 bases). Per the germline V gene, CDR1 is KGHSY and CDR2 is FQNENV. Trimming stripped 0 bases from V and 4 bases from J, with 10 bases between. This CDR3 is built from 15 residues. For the CDR3, the DNA is TGTGCCAGCAGCCAATCGGGGAACAGGAATCAGCCCCAGCATTTT. It encodes CASSQSGNRNQPQHF.

The chain uses TRBV4-1 and TRBJ2-7, with 14 bases matching TRBD2. The trim removed 3 bases at V and 4 bases at J, leaving 2 bases unmatched. The germline V gene encodes CDR1 MGHRA and CDR2 YSYEKL. This CDR3 has 15 residues. As DNA, the CDR3 is TGCGCCAGCAGCCAGACTAGCGGGAGGGATTACGAGCAGTACTTC. It translates to CASSQTSGRDYEQYF.

About this clone itself: In the same sample, other DNA sequences code for this CDR3. The CDR3 loop reads CASRRQAYGANVLTF. CDR3 in DNA: TGTGCCAGTAGGCGACAGGCTTACGGGGCCAACGTCCTGACTTTC. The chain is built from TRBV19 and TRBJ2-6; TRBD1 might be the D (6 bases). Germline CDR1 reads LNHDA; CDR2 reads SQIVND (reference sequence). V was cut by 6 bases and J by 4 bases, with 13 bases left in between. CDR3 size: 15 residues.

The chain is built from TRBV28 and TRBJ1-5; D is uncertain. The CDR3 length is 12 residues. Germline V CDR1 and CDR2: MDHEN, SYDVKM. The germline V and J ends were trimmed by 1 base and 5 bases, with 3 bases remaining between them. The CDR3 DNA follows: TGTGCCAGCAGTTTATCTGATCAGCCCCAGCATTTT. Protein product: CASSLSDQPQHF.

V is TRBV2 and J is TRBJ1-3, with TRBD1 identical over 7 bases. Germline CDR1 is SNHLY and CDR2 is FYNNEI. This CDR3 region has 15 residues. Germline trimming cut 5 bases from V and 2 bases from J; bases unmatched to any gene: 6. The CDR3 nucleotides read TGTGCCAGCAGTTCGACAGGGAACCCTGGAAACACCATATATTTT. As protein: CASSSTGNPGNTIYF.

The rearrangement joins TRBV28 to TRBJ1-2, with D uncertain. Trimming removed 7 bases from V and 7 bases from J, with 16 bases in between. Germline V gives CDR1 MDHEN, CDR2 SYDVKM. The CDR3 has 13 amino acids. The CDR3 protein is CASTSNGEGGYTF. CDR3 nucleotides: TGTGCCAGCACCTCTAACGGGGAGGGTGGCTACACCTTC.

This chain links TRBV21-1 with TRBJ1-4; the D segment call TRBD1 is taken from the table without a DNA check. TRBV21-1 is listed as a pseudogene. The length of the CDR3 is 18 residues. The CDR3 coding sequence is TGTGCCAGCAGCAGAGAGACGACGTGGCAGGGGGCCACCAGAACCCTTTTTTTT. This gives the protein CASSRETTWQGATRTLFF.

V gene TRBV11-2 combines with J gene TRBJ2-5, with 12 bases aligning to TRBD2. The CDR3 runs to 16 residues. Germline lookup yields CDR1 SGHAT and CDR2 FQNNGV. The V and J ends lost 0 bases and 5 bases, in that order; junction bases with no gene match: 4. CDR3 protein: CASSLDRLAGVETQYF. The CDR3 DNA follows: TGTGCCAGCAGCTTAGATCGACTAGCGGGGGTTGAGACCCAGTACTTC.

This clone has a handful of counts. The chain carries TRBV7-9 and TRBJ1-5; no reliable D call. The CDR3 consists of 13 residues. V lost 5 bases and J lost 6, with 11 bases in between. Germline lookup yields CDR1 SEHNR and CDR2 FQNEAQ (reference sequence). The CDR3 protein is CASSVGSGQPQHF. The CDR3 DNA follows: TGTGCCAGCAGCGTAGGATCGGGTCAGCCCCAGCATTTT.

CDR3 coding DNA: TGTGCCAGCAGCCGGGGACAGGGGGTATCTGCGGGAAACACCATATATTTT. Residues: CASSRGQGVSAGNTIYF. This chain links TRBV3-1 (or the pseudogene TRBV3-2) with TRBJ1-3, with 11 nucleotides matching TRBD1. V was pared by 4 bases and J by 4 bases, with 9 bases of the junction left unmatched. CDR1 is LGHDT, CDR2 YNNKEL, per germline (reference sequence). The CDR3 sequence is 17 residues long.

This rearrangement joins TRBV11-3 to TRBJ2-7; D is ambiguous. The CDR3 totals 17 residues. Germline assignment: CDR1 SGHNT and CDR2 YENEEA. The V gene lost 2 bases and the J gene lost 3 bases, with 20 bases spanning the gap. CDR3 sequence reads: CASSLRSGQVTFYEQYF. CDR3 coding DNA: TGTGCCAGCAGCTTAAGATCTGGGCAGGTGACCTTCTACGAGCAGTACTTC.

This chain uses TRBV11-3 with TRBJ1-4; D not resolved. Trimming cost V 2 bases and J 5 bases, with 6 bases left between them. Germline CDR1 SGHNT, CDR2 YENEEA. The length of the CDR3 is 13 residues. The CDR3 region has the DNA TGTGCCAGCAGCTTAAACGGGAATGAAAAACTGTTTTTT. Residues: CASSLNGNEKLFF.

V usage is TRBV27 and J usage is TRBJ1-1; 7 positions match TRBD1. V lost 6 bases, J lost 0 bases, and 7 bases stayed unmatched. Germline CDR1 and CDR2: MNHEY and SMNVEV (reference sequence). This CDR3 contains 15 residues. CDR3 loop: CASRMGQIMNTEAFF. The CDR3 region has the DNA TGTGCCAGCAGGATGGGACAGATCATGAACACTGAAGCTTTCTTT.

This chain connects TRBV6-6 to TRBJ1-4; no clear D. The CDR3 sequence is 16 residues long. Germline lookup yields CDR1 MNHNY and CDR2 SVGAGI (reference sequence). The V end was cut by 4 bases, the J end by 7 bases, with 19 bases between. CDR3 in DNA: TGTGCCAGCAGTTCCCAGAGAGGGATGGAACCTGAAAAACTGTTTTTT. Translated, it gives CASSSQRGMEPEKLFF.

V is TRBV3-1 (or the pseudogene TRBV3-2) and J is TRBJ2-7; D remains unclear. Germline CDR1 reads LGHDT; CDR2 reads YNNKEL (reference sequence). Trimming pared 2 bases from V and 0 bases from J, leaving 17 bases between. This CDR3 has 17 residues. CDR3 coding DNA: TGTGCCAGCAGCCAAAGTCTAATGGTATCGAGCTCCTACGAGCAGTACTTC. Amino acids: CASSQSLMVSSSYEQYF.